The 5 T cell receptor beta chains given below trace back to one sample, sequenced in a study of follicular helper T cells after annual influenza vaccination. Repertoires were generated with immunoSEQ multiplex PCR, while TCRdb's copy carries only in-frame clones and drops some. This sample has 8,500 to 10,000 clones, with roughly 80% found just once. Time point given: 2013-2014 season, 7 days after vaccination. The sequenced sample was CXCR5- memory CD4+ T cells sorted from blood, obtained 7 days after influenza vaccination. The receptors come from an adult who received the influenza vaccine.

The CDR3 sequence: CASTTTNTDTQYF. In nucleotides, the CDR3 is TGTGCCAGCACCACGACAAACACAGATACGCAGTATTTT. The chain is built from TRBV7-2 and TRBJ2-3; no firm D call. V was shortened by 7 bases and J by 2 bases, with 10 bases between the two germline ends. CDR1 SGHTA and CDR2 FQGNSA come from the germline V gene. The CDR3 totals 13 residues.

The chain employs TRBV28 and TRBJ2-5; D ambiguous. The germline V gene encodes CDR1 MDHEN and CDR2 SYDVKM. The CDR3 spans 12 residues. Trimming removed 9 bases at V and 5 bases at J, with 13 bases between. CDR3 bases: TGTGCCAGTGAGGACCCTCAGGAGACCCAGTACTTC. The encoded protein is CASEDPQETQYF.

J is TRBJ1-5 and V is TRBV30; D is undetermined. CDR1 is GTSNPN, CDR2 SVGIG, per germline (reference sequence). The CDR3 has 13 amino acids. The ends were cut back, 1 base at V and 6 bases at J, with 10 bases in the middle. In nucleotides, the CDR3 is TGTGCCTGGAGTGCTAAGGGAAGTCAGCCCCAGCATTTT. Its protein is CAWSAKGSQPQHF.

The chain recombines TRBV18 with TRBJ1-5; possible D gene TRBD1, 6 bases. The CDR3 runs 16 residues. V lost 6 bases and J 0 bases, leaving 15 bases between the germline ends. CDR1 KGHSH and CDR2 LQKENI come from the germline V gene. The DNA of the CDR3 is TGTGCCAGCTCCGAAGGGACACCTCGTAGCAATCAGCCCCAGCATTTT. Amino acid sequence: CASSEGTPRSNQPQHF.

V and J are TRBV15 and TRBJ2-7, with TRBD2 matching 7 bases. Trimming cost V 5 bases and J 6 bases; bases outside gene matches: 10. The CDR3 spans 14 residues. Germline V lookup: CDR1 LNHNV, CDR2 YYDKDF (reference sequence). The CDR3: CATSRTRGGAEQYF. The CDR3 nucleotides are TGTGCCACCAGCCGGACCCGGGGAGGGGCCGAGCAGTACTTC.